This TCR beta chain was sequenced in a study of blood T cell repertoires in COVID-19. About the research overall: Both acute and convalescent COVID-19 samples were obtained from the United States, Italy and Spain. The cDNA or gDNA used as material had been derived from T cells, B-cell-depleted T cells, or PBMCs.

CDR1 is KGHSH, CDR2 LQKENI, per germline. Germline trimming cut 1 base from V and 9 bases from J; bases unmatched to any gene: 5. The CDR3 runs to 15 residues. Clones were read by immunoSEQ multiplex PCR, and TCRdb kept only the in-frame ones, dropping some. The table lists some 200,000 clones, around four fifths of them singletons, with 18% in the top ten. In its sample, this clone was seen a few times. This TCR came from a woman of 80 years or more with active or convalescent COVID-19. The chain uses TRBV18 and TRBJ2-1; 11 bases are shared with TRBD2. Material for sequencing was peripheral blood. The CDR3 sequence: CASSPQLAGVSEQFF. In DNA form, the CDR3 reads TGTGCCAGCTCACCACAACTAGCGGGGGTCTCTGAGCAGTTCTTC.